This T cell receptor beta chain stems from a study of cytomegalovirus exposure and HLA in healthy donors. Overall study results and limits: The later analysis indicated that the majority of CMV-associated TCR beta chains appeared HLA-restricted.

CDR1 is LNHNV and CDR2 is YYDKDF in the germline V gene (reference sequence). The CDR3 contains 14 residues. Donors in the study were healthy people who gave bone marrow. In the PCR, 60 Vbeta and 13 Jbeta primers were used. Sequencing was performed with immunoSEQ multiplex PCR; in TCRdb, only in-frame clones are kept and a portion is missing. This repertoire shows roughly 200,000 clones, roughly 80% found once; its top ten account for more than 1.5%. Note on this clone: Its specificity is unknown. One junction end disagrees with the germline gene, perhaps due to a read error.

Material: PBMCs. This chain uses TRBV15 with TRBJ2-5; D may be TRBD1 (6 bases). The sequence was obtained from a middle-aged man in good health and CMV-seronegative. The CDR3: CATSREGVRGMLNF. In nucleotides, the CDR3 is TGTGCCACCAGCAGAGAAGGTGTCAGGGGTATGTTGAACTTC.